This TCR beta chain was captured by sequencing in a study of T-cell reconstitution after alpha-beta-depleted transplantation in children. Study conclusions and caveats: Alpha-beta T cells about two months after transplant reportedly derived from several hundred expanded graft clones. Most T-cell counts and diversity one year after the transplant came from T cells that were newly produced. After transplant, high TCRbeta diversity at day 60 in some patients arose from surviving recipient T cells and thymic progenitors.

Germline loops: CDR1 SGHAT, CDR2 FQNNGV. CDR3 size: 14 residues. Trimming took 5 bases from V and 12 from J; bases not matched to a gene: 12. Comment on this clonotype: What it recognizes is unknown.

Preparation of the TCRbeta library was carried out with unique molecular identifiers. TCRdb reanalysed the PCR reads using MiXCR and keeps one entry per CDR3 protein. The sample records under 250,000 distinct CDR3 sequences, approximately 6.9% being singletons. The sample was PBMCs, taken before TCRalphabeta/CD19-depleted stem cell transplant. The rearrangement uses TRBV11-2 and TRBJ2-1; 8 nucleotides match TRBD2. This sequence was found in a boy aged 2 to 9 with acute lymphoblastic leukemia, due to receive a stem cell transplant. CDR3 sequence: CASSRQWRGAGQFF. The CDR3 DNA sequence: TGTGCCAGCAGCAGACAATGGCGGGGGGCGGGGCAGTTCTTC.